This T cell receptor beta chain was captured in a study of human T cells and chemical hapten exposure. Time point meaning: patch test 1, 2 weeks after DPC sensitization. As for treatment: therapeutic diphenylcyclopropenone sensitization with weekly scalp DPC. TCRdb independently ran MiXCR on the RACE reads; one entry per CDR3 protein. Altogether 380,000 or so distinct CDR3 sequences are present, roughly 5% being singletons, with the ten largest covering about 2.2%. The sample holds many counts of this clonotype. The antigen remains undetermined. Notes on the study in general: PT1 expanded TCR numbers tracked positively with patch test score.

The clonotype originates from a woman in her 50s with alopecia areata. Some clones in this sample may be carry-over from other donors' samples. The source was whole blood, collected in connection with sensitization to the hapten diphenylcyclopropenone (DPC).

The CDR3 loop is CASSYWQGGMGTEAFF. As DNA, the CDR3 is TGTGCCAGCAGTTACTGGCAGGGGGGCATGGGCACTGAAGCTTTCTTT. The genes are TRBV6-5 and TRBJ1-1, with 7 positions matching TRBD1. CDR1 and CDR2 from the germline V gene are MNHEY and SVGAGI. This CDR3 is 16 amino acids long. V lost 1 base to trimming and J lost 4 bases; unmatched junction nucleotides: 9.